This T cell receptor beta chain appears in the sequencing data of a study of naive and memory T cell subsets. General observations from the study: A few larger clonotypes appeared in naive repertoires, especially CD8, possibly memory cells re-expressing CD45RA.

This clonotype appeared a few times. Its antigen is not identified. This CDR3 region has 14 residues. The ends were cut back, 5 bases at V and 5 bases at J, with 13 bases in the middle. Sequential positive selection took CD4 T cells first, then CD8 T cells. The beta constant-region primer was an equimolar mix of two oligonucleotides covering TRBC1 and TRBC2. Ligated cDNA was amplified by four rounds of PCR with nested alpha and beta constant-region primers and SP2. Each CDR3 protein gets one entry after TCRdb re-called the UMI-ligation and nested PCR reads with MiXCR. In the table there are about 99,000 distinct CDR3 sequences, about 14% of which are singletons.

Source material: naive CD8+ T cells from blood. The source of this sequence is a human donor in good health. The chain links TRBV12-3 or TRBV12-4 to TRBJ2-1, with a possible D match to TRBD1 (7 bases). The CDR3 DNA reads TGTGCCAGCAGTGACAGGGAGGACGACAATGAGCAGTTCTTC. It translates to CASSDREDDNEQFF.